This TCR beta chain was identified in a study of blood T cell repertoires in COVID-19. In the study overall: T cells, B-cell-depleted T cells, or PBMCs supplied cDNA or gDNA.

With 0 bases removed from V and 3 bases from J, the gap between germline ends came to 13 bases. The CDR3 has 15 residues. Authors' processing steps: Estimates of nucleated cell counts were drawn from the amplification of reference gene primers. Sequenced by immunoSEQ multiplex PCR; TCRdb stores in-frame clones only, minus some. D and trimming come from the DNA, and the V and J calls and clone size come from that table. The sample gives 20,000 to 30,000 clones, roughly 90% of which show up once; around 2.7% is in the top ten. The sequencing sample was made of peripheral blood. This receptor was obtained from a human donor in a cohort sampled during active COVID-19. The rearrangement links TRBV5-7 to TRBJ2-7; perhaps TRBD1 as D (6 bases). TRBV5-7 is noted as an ORF with a role that remains uncertain. Here the CDR3 reads CASSLARDKGYEQYF. The CDR3 DNA is TGTGCCAGCAGCTTGGCAAGGGACAAAGGCTACGAGCAGTACTTC.